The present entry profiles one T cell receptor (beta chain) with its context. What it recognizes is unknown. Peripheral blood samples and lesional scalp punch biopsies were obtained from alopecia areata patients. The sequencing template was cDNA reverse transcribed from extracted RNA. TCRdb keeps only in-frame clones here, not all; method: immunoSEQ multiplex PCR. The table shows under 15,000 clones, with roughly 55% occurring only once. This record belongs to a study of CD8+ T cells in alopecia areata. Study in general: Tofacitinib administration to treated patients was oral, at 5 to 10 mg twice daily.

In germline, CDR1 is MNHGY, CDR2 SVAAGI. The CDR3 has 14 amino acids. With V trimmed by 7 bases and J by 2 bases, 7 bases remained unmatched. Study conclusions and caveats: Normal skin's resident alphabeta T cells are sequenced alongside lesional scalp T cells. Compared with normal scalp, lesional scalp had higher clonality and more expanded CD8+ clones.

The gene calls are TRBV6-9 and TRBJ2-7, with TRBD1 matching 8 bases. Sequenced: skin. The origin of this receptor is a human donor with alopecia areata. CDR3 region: CASTARTGTYEQYF. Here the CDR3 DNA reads TGTGCCAGCACCGCACGGACAGGGACCTACGAGCAGTACTTC.